A selection of T cell receptor beta chains follows, all from one sample in a study of blood T cell repertoires in COVID-19. Sequencing used immunoSEQ multiplex PCR; TCRdb keeps in-frame clones, though not all of them. The sample lists fewer than 90,000 clones; about 91% were seen once. Sequenced input: peripheral blood. These receptor sequences come from a man in his 60s with acute or convalescent COVID-19. Both conserved end residues are part of each CDR3. Each record gives: J gene, V gene, clone size, CDR3 protein. Rows may omit the clone size; those that give it use once, few, many or a size class.

J gene: TRBJ2-3; V gene: TRBV20-1; clone size: NA; CDR3 protein: CSASSGGVTDTQYF
J gene: TRBJ1-2; V gene: TRBV19; clone size: NA; CDR3 protein: CASSTQNRGHGYTF
J gene: TRBJ2-7; V gene: TRBV10-2; clone size: NA; CDR3 protein: CASRNRQAAYEQYF
J gene: TRBJ1-2; V gene: TRBV5-1; clone size: few; CDR3 protein: CASSLWGTANYGYTF
J gene: TRBJ1-1; V gene: TRBV27; clone size: NA; CDR3 protein: CASSSHGERNTEAFF
J gene: TRBJ1-5; V gene: TRBV19; clone size: NA; CDR3 protein: CASSIGSTGTEPQHF
J gene: TRBJ2-1; V gene: TRBV9; clone size: NA; CDR3 protein: CASSPPTANNYNEQFF
J gene: TRBJ2-2; V gene: TRBV28; clone size: NA; CDR3 protein: CATKAWSGYGELFF
J gene: TRBJ2-2; V gene: TRBV5-4; clone size: NA; CDR3 protein: CASSLIGAGELFF
J gene: TRBJ2-5; V gene: TRBV21-1; clone size: NA; CDR3 protein: CASSWVGRVKETQYF
J gene: TRBJ2-1; V gene: TRBV2; clone size: once; CDR3 protein: CASSDDSPTGDTYNEQFF
J gene: TRBJ1-2; V gene: TRBV6-2/TRBV6-3; clone size: NA; CDR3 protein: CASSYIGQGHGYTF
J gene: TRBJ1-1; V gene: TRBV29-1; clone size: NA; CDR3 protein: CSVNPGGAGRTEAFF
J gene: TRBJ1-1; V gene: TRBV21-1; clone size: NA; CDR3 protein: CASSKDLTNPLNTEAFF
J gene: TRBJ1-1; V gene: TRBV19; clone size: NA; CDR3 protein: CASSATVNTEAFF
J gene: TRBJ2-5; V gene: TRBV24-1; clone size: once; CDR3 protein: CATSELGQGLGETQYF
J gene: TRBJ2-7; V gene: TRBV5-1; clone size: NA; CDR3 protein: CASSRRLAGEYAEQYF
J gene: TRBJ2-3; V gene: TRBV10-1; clone size: NA; CDR3 protein: CASSGGGPDTQYF
J gene: TRBJ1-1; V gene: TRBV6-5; clone size: few; CDR3 protein: CASTTRRGPEAFF
J gene: TRBJ2-7; V gene: TRBV10-2; clone size: once; CDR3 protein: CASSLYPGTIDDEQYF
J gene: TRBJ1-1; V gene: TRBV6-5; clone size: NA; CDR3 protein: CATGDRGTEAFF
J gene: TRBJ1-3; V gene: TRBV6-5; clone size: NA; CDR3 protein: CASSYHGGDSGNTIYF
J gene: TRBJ2-5; V gene: TRBV3-1/TRBV3-2; clone size: few; CDR3 protein: CASSPGQGKGTQYF
J gene: TRBJ1-2; V gene: TRBV27; clone size: NA; CDR3 protein: CASASQVSYGYTF
J gene: TRBJ2-7; V gene: TRBV19; clone size: NA; CDR3 protein: CASSIRPGTYEQYF
J gene: TRBJ2-7; V gene: TRBV6-5; clone size: NA; CDR3 protein: CASSYRPAQRGFNWYF
J gene: TRBJ2-7; V gene: TRBV10-3; clone size: NA; CDR3 protein: CAITQTGYEQYF
J gene: TRBJ2-2; V gene: TRBV28; clone size: NA; CDR3 protein: CASSSPGQGFDTGELFF
J gene: TRBJ2-5; V gene: TRBV20-1; clone size: NA; CDR3 protein: CSASGWEAGFETQYF
J gene: TRBJ1-2; V gene: TRBV30; clone size: NA; CDR3 protein: CAKNPRGGYGYTF
J gene: TRBJ1-1; V gene: TRBV24-1; clone size: NA; CDR3 protein: CATSAGVGGTEAFF
J gene: TRBJ2-7; V gene: TRBV29-1; clone size: NA; CDR3 protein: CSAGQGGTYEQYF
J gene: TRBJ2-2; V gene: TRBV5-4; clone size: NA; CDR3 protein: CASSLGIAGNTGELFF